The TCR beta chain under discussion was sequenced for a study of blood T cell repertoires in COVID-19. Study overall: Samples taken during acute and convalescent COVID-19 were collected in the United States, Italy and Spain.

This clone was recorded only once. This CDR3 contains 14 residues. J lost 8 bases, V lost 9 bases, and 10 bases had no gene match. Germline CDR1 SGHDT, CDR2 YYEEEE. Authors' methods: Estimation of nucleated cell counts was performed using reference gene primer amplification. The repertoire was sequenced with immunoSEQ multiplex PCR; TCRdb's copy has only in-frame clones and lacks some. V and J calls and clone size are given by that table; D and trimming were obtained from the DNA. The data contain more than 120,000 clones, roughly 87% of them singletons. The sample consisted of peripheral blood. V is TRBV5-6 and J is TRBJ2-1, with 11 bases fitting TRBD2. This TCR was recovered from a woman aged 50 to 60 with acute or convalescent COVID-19. Here the CDR3 reads CATKGSGGADEQFF. The CDR3 DNA is TGTGCCACCAAGGGTAGCGGGGGGGCCGATGAGCAGTTCTTC.